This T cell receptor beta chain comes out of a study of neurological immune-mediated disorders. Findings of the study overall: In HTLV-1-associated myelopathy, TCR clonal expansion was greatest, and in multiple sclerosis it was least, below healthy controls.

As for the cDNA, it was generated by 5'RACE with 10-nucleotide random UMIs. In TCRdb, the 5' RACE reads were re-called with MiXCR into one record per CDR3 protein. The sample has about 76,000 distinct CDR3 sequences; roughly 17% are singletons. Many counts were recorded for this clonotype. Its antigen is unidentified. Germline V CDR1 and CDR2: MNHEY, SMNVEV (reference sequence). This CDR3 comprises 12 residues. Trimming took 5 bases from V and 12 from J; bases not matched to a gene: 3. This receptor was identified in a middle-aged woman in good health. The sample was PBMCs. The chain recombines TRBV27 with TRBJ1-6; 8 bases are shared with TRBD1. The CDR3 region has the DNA TGTGCCAGCAGTCCAGGGGGCTTACCCCTCCACTTT. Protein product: CASSPGGLPLHF.